This T cell receptor (beta chain) was identified in a study of T cells in localized non-small cell lung cancer. Overall study results and limits: Longer overall survival accompanied higher blood T cell density. In adjacent lung appeared a median 57 of the top 100 tumor clones.

This clone was detected only a few times. Its matching antigen is unknown. The V segment lost 5 bases and the J segment 4 bases; nucleotides outside the gene matches: 2. The CDR3 covers 14 residues. CDR1 and CDR2 from the germline V gene are SGHNT and YENEEA. The method was immunoSEQ multiplex PCR; TCRdb's version includes in-frame clones alone and lacks a portion of them. This sample has around 4,400 clones; more than 25% occur once, and the top ten carry 6.5% to 9%. This receptor was obtained from a male donor at least 60 years old with stage I lung adenocarcinoma. The source material was lung tumor tissue, sampled before any cancer treatment. The rearrangement uses TRBV11-3 and TRBJ1-5; 10 bases are a match to TRBD1. The CDR3 DNA reads as TGTGCCAGCAGCCGGACAGGGGGGAATCAGCCCCAGCATTTT. Encoded protein: CASSRTGGNQPQHF. Full variable domain (missing parts from reference TRBV11-3 and TRBJ1-5): EAGVVQSPRYKIIEKKQPVAFWCNPISGHNTLYWYLQNLGQGPELLIRYENEEAVDDSQLPKDRFSAERLKGVDSTLKIQPAELGDSAVYLCASSRTGGNQPQHFGDGTRLSIL.